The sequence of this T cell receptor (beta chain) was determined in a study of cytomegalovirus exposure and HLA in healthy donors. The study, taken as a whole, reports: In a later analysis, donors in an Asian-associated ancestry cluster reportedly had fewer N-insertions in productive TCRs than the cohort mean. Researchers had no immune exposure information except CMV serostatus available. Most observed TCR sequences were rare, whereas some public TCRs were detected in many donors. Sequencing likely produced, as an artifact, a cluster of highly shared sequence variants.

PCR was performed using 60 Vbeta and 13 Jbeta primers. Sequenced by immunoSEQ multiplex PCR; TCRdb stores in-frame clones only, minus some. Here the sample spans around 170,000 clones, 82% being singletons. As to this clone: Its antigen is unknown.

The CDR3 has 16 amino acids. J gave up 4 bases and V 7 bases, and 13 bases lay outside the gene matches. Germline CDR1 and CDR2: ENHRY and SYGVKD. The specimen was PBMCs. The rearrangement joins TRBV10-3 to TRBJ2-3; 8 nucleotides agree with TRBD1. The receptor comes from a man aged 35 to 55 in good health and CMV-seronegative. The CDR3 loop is CAINGGGQGPADTQYF. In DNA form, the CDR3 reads TGTGCCATCAACGGAGGTGGACAGGGTCCCGCAGATACGCAGTATTTT.